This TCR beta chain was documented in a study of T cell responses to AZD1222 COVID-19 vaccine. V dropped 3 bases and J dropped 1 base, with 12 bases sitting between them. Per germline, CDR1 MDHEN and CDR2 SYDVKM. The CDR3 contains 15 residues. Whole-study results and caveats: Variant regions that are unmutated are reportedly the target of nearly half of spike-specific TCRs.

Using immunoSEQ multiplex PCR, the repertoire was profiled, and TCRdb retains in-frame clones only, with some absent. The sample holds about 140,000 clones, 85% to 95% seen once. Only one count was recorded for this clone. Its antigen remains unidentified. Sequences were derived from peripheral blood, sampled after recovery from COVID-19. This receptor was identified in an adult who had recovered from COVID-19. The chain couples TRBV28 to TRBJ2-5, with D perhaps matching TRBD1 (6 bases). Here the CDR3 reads CASSFSTGFQETQYF. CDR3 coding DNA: TGTGCCAGCAGTTTCTCAACAGGGTTCCAAGAGACCCAGTACTTC.